The rows below give T cell receptor beta chains drawn from one sample of a study of cytomegalovirus exposure and HLA in healthy donors. The assay was immunoSEQ multiplex PCR, and TCRdb's table has in-frame clones only and misses some. The sample lists 150,000 to 200,000 clones, just over 75% occurring once. Sequences were obtained from PBMCs. Source of these receptors: a man aged 30-40 years in good health and CMV-seronegative. Both conserved end residues are part of each CDR3. A D gene is named only where the DNA matches it firmly. The size field is filled for only some rows; it gives once, few, many or a size class.

TRBJ2-7 TRBD2 16 few TRBV5-1 TGCGCCAGCAGCGGTGCCGGGACTAGCGACTCCTACGAGCAGTACTTC CASSGAGTSDSYEQYF
TRBJ2-2 . 14 . TRBV9 TGTGCCAGCAACCGGGACACAATCACCGGGGAGCTGTTTTTT CASNRDTITGELFF
TRBJ2-2 . 15 . TRBV6-4 TGTGCCAGCATCCGCGGGATTACGAACACCGGGGAGCTGTTTTTT CASIRGITNTGELFF
TRBJ2-1 . 17 few TRBV9 TGTGCCAGCAGCCTAGGGGGGACCGGGAGCTCCTACAATGAGCAGTTCTTC CASSLGGTGSSYNEQFF
TRBJ2-3 . 14 . TRBV30 TGTGCCTGGAGTGTAGGGCCAGGGGTAGATACGCAGTATTTT CAWSVGPGVDTQYF
TRBJ1-1 TRBD1 16 few TRBV7-2 TGTGCCAGCAGCTTAGTTTGGGACAGGCTGAACACTGAAGCTTTCTTT CASSLVWDRLNTEAFF
TRBJ2-5 . 14 . TRBV5-6 TGTGCCAGCAGCTTAGGTTCAGGGCGTGAGACCCAGTACTTC CASSLGSGRETQYF
TRBJ2-7 TRBD2 14 . TRBV27 TGTGCCAGCAGTTCCATGAGCGGGGCGGGTGAGCAGTACTTC CASSSMSGAGEQYF
TRBJ2-7 TRBD1 14 . TRBV4-1 TGCGCCAGCAGCTTTAACAGGGGGAACTTCGAGCAGTACTTC CASSFNRGNFEQYF
TRBJ1-5 TRBD1 14 . TRBV28 TGTGCCAGCAGTTTCGGACAGGGCTATCAGCCCCAGCATTTT CASSFGQGYQPQHF
TRBJ2-3 TRBD2 16 . TRBV7-3 TGTGCCAGCAGCCCACGACTAGCGGGAAGTCTAGATACGCAGTATTTT CASSPRLAGSLDTQYF
TRBJ2-2 TRBD1 14 . TRBV7-3 TGTGCCAGCAGCCCACAGGGGGCGCCCGGGGAGCTGTTTTTT CASSPQGAPGELFF
TRBJ2-7 TRBD1 15 . TRBV27 TGTGCCAGCAGCGGAAGACTCAGGGGGTCCTACGAGCAGTACTTC CASSGRLRGSYEQYF
TRBJ1-2 . 14 few TRBV10-3 TGTGCCATCAGTGAGGGGTCGTCTAGGTTCGACTACACCTTC CAISEGSSRFDYTF
TRBJ2-7 TRBD1 14 . TRBV28 TGTGCCGCCACACCTCCGGGACAGGGGCTCGAGCAGTACTTC CAATPPGQGLEQYF
TRBJ2-1 . 15 . TRBV2 TGTGCCAGCAGTGTGGGTGATCTAGCCATCGATGAGCAGTTCTTC CASSVGDLAIDEQFF